This T cell receptor beta chain was profiled in a study of T cell repertoires in aging, cancer and after chemotherapy. About the study: Donors were grouped into six age bands spanning 30 or younger through 70 or older. About 10 million TCR reads made up the full dataset.

In regard to this clonotype: The antigen is not known.

Findings of the study overall: No conclusions about immunological memory after chemotherapy can be drawn from the repertoire data. In healthy donors, age-related TCR diversity loss mainly reflected lost richness.

A mixed TRB-A/B primer pool amplified rearranged TRB by multiplex touch-down PCR. TCRdb processed the multiplex PCR reads anew with MiXCR; each CDR3 protein has one entry. The profile shows about 8,600 distinct CDR3 sequences, 20% to 25% of them singletons. Peripheral blood genomic DNA, not sorted cells or RNA, was the template. V gave up 2 bases and J gave up 7 bases; unmatched junction bases: 2. The germline V gene has CDR1 MRHNA and CDR2 SNTAGT. The CDR3 runs to 13 residues. This clonotype was sampled from a human donor with a blood cancer. The chain employs TRBV6-4 and TRBJ1-5, with 7 bases lining up with TRBD1. The source material was blood. The CDR3 region has the DNA TGTGCCAGCAGTGACGGCAGGGGGCAGCCCCAGCATTTT. Amino acids: CASSDGRGQPQHF.